One sample yielded the 22 T cell receptor delta chains listed below, sequenced in a study of gamma-delta T cells after stem cell transplantation. TCRdb reprocessed the RT-PCR reads using CATT. The sample includes around 3,500 delta-chain clones, approximately 16% of them seen just once. Sequenced sample: gamma-delta T cells. These receptors all come from a human donor. It is not recorded whose cells these are; they may come from a transplant donor.

A remark on this clone: TCRdb assigns this DNA the protein of a much larger clone, which departs from its translation at residue 10; this likely reflects a read error, and the protein shown comes from translating the DNA. The chain uses TRDV2 and TRDJ1, with D hard to call. Trimming stripped 0 bases from V and 0 bases from J, with 22 bases between. The CDR3 contains 19 residues. Germline loops: CDR1 GEAIGNYY, CDR2 EKD. CDR3 nucleotides: TGTGCCTGTGACACCCTCATCGTGGCTGTGGGCCTGAACACCGATAAACTCATCTTT. This gives the protein CACDTLIVAVGLNTDKLIF.

This clone is medium-sized by share. Different DNA sequences within this sample yield the same CDR3. This CDR3 reads CACDTIQGSYLPLGDTRDKLIF. CDR3 DNA: TGTGCCTGTGACACAATTCAGGGGTCCTACCTTCCGCTGGGGGATACGCGTGATAAACTCATCTTT. V usage is TRDV2 and J usage is TRDJ1; 12 bases are shared with TRDD3. The CDR3 sequence is 22 residues long. The germline V gene encodes CDR1 GEAIGNYY and CDR2 EKD. Losses at the gene ends were 1 base for V and 5 bases for J; bases not matched to a gene: 25.

By sample share, this clone is large. The chain carries TRDV2 and TRDJ1; maybe TRDD3 (5 bases). Germline V gene data show CDR1 as GEAIGNYY and CDR2 as EKD. V dropped 0 bases and J dropped 0 bases, with 19 bases sitting between them. The CDR3 length is 18 residues. CDR3 residues: CACDTVQPGDLYTDKLIF. The CDR3 DNA sequence: TGTGCCTGTGACACCGTCCAACCCGGGGACCTGTACACCGATAAACTCATCTTT.

This clone is classed as large. V gene TRDV2 combines with J gene TRDJ1, with 11 positions matching TRDD3. The CDR3 has 17 residues. Per germline, CDR1 GEAIGNYY and CDR2 EKD. V was pared by 4 bases and J by 0 bases, with 9 bases of the junction left unmatched. The chain's CDR3 is CACDQVGDTSYTDKLIF. CDR3 bases: TGTGCCTGTGATCAAGTGGGGGATACGAGCTACACCGATAAACTCATCTTT.

The chain joins TRDV2 to TRDJ1; TRDD3 matches at 8 bases. The CDR3 contains 17 residues. Germline V gene data show CDR1 as GEAIGNYY and CDR2 as EKD. V trimming: 3 bases; J trimming: 0 bases; junction bases outside the gene matches: 11. CDR3 DNA: TGTGCCTGTGACGACTTACTGGGGGCCCCCCACACCGATAAACTCATCTTT. Protein sequence: CACDDLLGAPHTDKLIF.

With respect to this clone: An end of the junction differs from the germline gene, which may be a read error. The J gene is TRDJ3, the V gene TRDV2; the D gene is possibly TRDD3 (6 bases). CDR3 length: 23 residues. Germline CDR1 GEAIGNYY, CDR2 EKD. DNA of the CDR3: TGTGCCTGTGACACCTATTCCTCTGGGGTATTCGTGGTAAGCTCCTGGGCCACCCGACAGATGTTTTTC. Protein: CACDTYSSGVFVVSSWATRQMFF.

As for this clone: It is likely a read error: a sequence one base away is far more abundant. Within the sample, other DNA sequences also encode this same CDR3. This chain joins TRDV2 and TRDJ1; no reliable D call. From germline, CDR1 is GEAIGNYY and CDR2 EKD. This CDR3 contains 13 residues. The V gene lost 6 bases and the J gene lost 4 bases, with 14 bases spanning the gap. Here the CDR3 reads CACSPLRLDKLIF. The CDR3 region has the DNA TGTGCCTGTTCTCCACTGCGACTCGATAAACTCATCTTT.

This clone is large. V gene TRDV2 combines with J gene TRDJ1; the D gene is possibly TRDD3 (6 bases). V was cut by 3 bases and J by 8 bases, with 24 bases left in between. The germline gives CDR1 GEAIGNYY, CDR2 EKD. The CDR3 is made up of 16 amino acids. CDR3 DNA: TGTGCCTGTGACCCAGTGACTGGGCTAATGCCGGGGAAACTCATCTTT. This gives the protein CACDPVTGLMPGKLIF.

By proportion, this clone is medium-sized. The chain employs TRDV2 and TRDJ1, with 8 bases aligning to TRDD3. V shed 1 base and J 2 bases; nucleotides not matched to a gene: 8. Germline lookup yields CDR1 GEAIGNYY and CDR2 EKD. The CDR3 is 16 amino acids. In nucleotides, the CDR3 is TGTGCCTGTGACACGGTGGGGGATTTTGAAACCGATAAACTCATCTTT. It codes for CACDTVGDFETDKLIF.

To note about this clone: This sequence is one base from a far larger clone and is likely a read error. J is TRDJ3 and V is TRDV2; 12 positions agree with TRDD3. Looked up from germline, CDR1 is GEAIGNYY and CDR2 is EKD. The CDR3 has 19 residues. The CDR3 sequence: CACDSILGDTSLDTRQMFF. The CDR3 region has the DNA TGTGCCTGTGACTCGATACTGGGGGATACCTCCTTGGACACCCGACAGATGTTTTTC.

The chain links TRDV2 to TRDJ3, with D possibly TRDD3 on 6 matching bases. Trimming removed 0 bases from V and 2 bases from J, with 25 bases in between. The CDR3 is 22 residues long. Germline CDR1 is GEAIGNYY and CDR2 is EKD. CDR3 bases: TGTGCCTGTGACACCGCCTCTTTTGGGGGGTCCTCAAATACCTGGGACACCCGACAGATGTTTTTC. It yields the protein CACDTASFGGSSNTWDTRQMFF.

This clone was recorded a few times. The V gene is TRDV2, the J gene TRDJ1; possibly TRDD3 for D (8 bases). The germline V gene has CDR1 GEAIGNYY and CDR2 EKD. V lost 0 bases and J lost 0, with 19 bases in between. The CDR3 runs to 18 residues. The CDR3 loop reads CACDTVPTALGDTDKLIF. CDR3 in DNA: TGTGCCTGTGACACCGTTCCTACAGCACTGGGGGACACCGATAAACTCATCTTT.

This clone is deemed large (0.1 to 1%). At the DNA level, this CDR3 is encoded by other sequences in the same sample as well. This chain joins TRDV2 and TRDJ1; 10 positions match TRDD3. Germline CDR1 is GEAIGNYY and CDR2 is EKD. The CDR3 has 15 amino acids. Trimming took 3 bases from V and 3 from J; bases not matched to a gene: 6. The CDR3 here is CACDPLGDFSDKLIF. As DNA, the CDR3 is TGTGCCTGTGACCCACTGGGGGATTTCTCCGATAAACTCATCTTT.

About this clone: A much larger clone sits a single nucleotide away, making a read error possible. This chain joins TRDV2 and TRDJ1, with 12 nucleotides matching TRDD3. Germline V gene sequence: CDR1 GEAIGNYY, CDR2 EKD. The CDR3 sequence is 20 residues long. V lost 0 bases and J lost 10; bases outside the gene matches: 23. The CDR3 sequence is CACDTVAPQTGGYSYYTLIF. The CDR3 DNA reads TGTGCCTGTGACACCGTCGCTCCACAAACTGGGGGATACTCATATTATACACTCATCTTT.

V is TRDV2 and J is TRDJ1, with TRDD3 identical over 11 bases. This CDR3 contains 18 residues. Looked up from germline, CDR1 is GEAIGNYY and CDR2 is EKD. V trimming: 0 bases; J trimming: 3 bases; junction bases outside the gene matches: 11. The CDR3: CACDTAPLGDTAADKLIF. The CDR3 coding sequence is TGTGCCTGTGACACCGCTCCCCTGGGGGATACAGCGGCCGATAAACTCATCTTT.

The chain carries TRDV2 and TRDJ1, with TRDD3 matching over 7 bases. Germline loops: CDR1 GEAIGNYY, CDR2 EKD. CDR3 size: 17 residues. Germline trimming cut 3 bases from V and 0 bases from J; bases unmatched to any gene: 12. CDR3: CACDSMGDDTYTDKLIF. The CDR3 nucleotides are TGTGCCTGTGACTCGATGGGGGACGATACGTACACCGATAAACTCATCTTT.

In regard to this clone: A much larger clone differs from this one at a single base, so this may be a read error. Other DNA variants within this sample encode the same CDR3. The chain uses TRDV2 and TRDJ1, with TRDD3 identical over 10 bases. CDR1 is GEAIGNYY, CDR2 EKD, per germline. This CDR3 comprises 20 residues. This chain's CDR3 is CACEALVGDTGTTYTDKLIF. The CDR3 DNA reads as TGTGCCTGCGAGGCCTTGGTGGGGGATACCGGTACTACGTACACCGACAAACTCATCTTT.

The chain is built from TRDV2 and TRDJ1, with TRDD3 matching over 9 bases. With V trimmed by 1 base and J by 0 bases, 11 bases remained unmatched. The V gene's germline CDR1 is GEAIGNYY and CDR2 EKD. The CDR3 contains 18 residues. CDR3 coding DNA: TGTGCCTGTGACACGTTAGGTACTGGGGGACGGTACACCGATAAACTCATCTTT. It encodes CACDTLGTGGRYTDKLIF.

V is TRDV2 and J is TRDJ1, with 7 nucleotides matching TRDD3. After removal of 3 bases from V and 0 bases from J, the junction contained 18 bases not matched to a gene. From germline, CDR1 is GEAIGNYY and CDR2 EKD. The CDR3 extends over 19 amino acids. The CDR3 DNA reads TGTGCCTGTGACCCATTACGTGGGCTGGGGGCCTCGTACACCGATAAACTCATCTTT. Translating gives CACDPLRGLGASYTDKLIF.

Details on this clone: It may be a read error: a sequence one base away is much more abundant. The chain links TRDV2 to TRDJ1, with 7 bases identical to TRDD3. The V gene's germline CDR1 is GEAIGNYY and CDR2 EKD. The V and J ends lost 0 bases and 1 base, in that order; junction bases with no gene match: 7. This CDR3 spans 16 amino acids. DNA for the CDR3: TGTGCCTGTGACACCGTGGATACGCGGAGCACCGATAAACTCATCTTT. It is translated as CACDTVDTRSTDKLIF.

The genes are TRDV2 and TRDJ1; 13 bases fit TRDD3. The V and J ends lost 3 bases and 2 bases, in that order; junction bases with no gene match: 8. Germline loops: CDR1 GEAIGNYY, CDR2 EKD. This CDR3 contains 17 residues. CDR3 amino acids: CACDSILGDTRTDKLIF. As DNA, the CDR3 is TGTGCCTGTGACTCGATACTGGGGGATACGAGGACCGATAAACTCATCTTT.

This clone has a handful of counts. The V call is TRDV2, the J call TRDJ3, with a weak D call TRDD3 (6 bases). V lost 0 bases to trimming and J lost 0 bases, with 14 bases between them. This CDR3 contains 19 residues. Per the germline V gene, CDR1 is GEAIGNYY and CDR2 is EKD. CDR3 sequence: CACDTAGWGSSWDTRQMFF. The CDR3 DNA sequence: TGTGCCTGTGACACCGCGGGCTGGGGAAGCTCCTGGGACACCCGACAGATGTTTTTC.